Presented here are 18 T cell receptor beta chains from one specimen sequenced in a study of regulatory T cells in long-lasting Graves disease (dated by TCRdb to about 2021). The library was obtained by multiplex PCR. Sequencing relied on an Illumina HiSeq 4000. CDR3 regions were amplified by Arm-PCR with iRepertoire HTBI primers to construct TCR beta libraries. Starting from the raw public reads, TCRdb applied fastp trimming at Q25, assembled clones with MiXCR and retained in-frame beta chains. A single entry per CDR3 protein holds the most common genes and DNA from its merged rows. Present in this sample are a few hundred thousand distinct CDR3 sequences, about 10% of which were seen just once. The ten largest clonotypes hold 18% of the sample. Interpreted using the paper, the time point label stands for: newly diagnosed GD, antithyroid drugs for less than 3 months. For both TCR sequencing and RNA sequencing, RNA was extracted from PBMCs in TRIzol.

These same data were also listed under a study on T cells in Graves' hyperthyroidism and ophthalmopathy.

This specimen consisted of peripheral blood mononuclear cells (PBMCs), obtained at new diagnosis, from a patient treated with antithyroid drugs. The receptors were gathered from a woman under 30 with Graves disease. Donor details come from another sample of the same person, matched by shared clones.

Many counts were recorded for this clonotype. The genes are TRBV6-2 or TRBV6-3 and TRBJ1-1, with D unresolved. Trimming removed 6 bases at V and 0 bases at J, with 14 bases between. Germline V gene sequence: CDR1 MNHEY, CDR2 SVGEGT. The CDR3 contains 15 residues. The CDR3 here is CASSPQLGVNTEAFF. In nucleotides, the CDR3 is TGTGCCAGCAGCCCTCAGTTGGGAGTGAACACTGAAGCTTTCTTT.

Many counts were recorded for this clonotype. V usage is TRBV28 and J usage is TRBJ1-1; 7 bases align to TRBD1. The CDR3 contains 16 residues. The V gene end was trimmed by 6 bases and the J gene end by 1 base; junction bases not matched to a gene: 11. Per the germline V gene, CDR1 is MDHEN and CDR2 is SYDVKM. As DNA, the CDR3 is TGTGCCAGCAGCCCTACACAGGGGATGAGGAACACTGAAGCTTTCTTT. Its translation: CASSPTQGMRNTEAFF.

The CDR3 DNA reads TGTGCCAGCAGTTTACCTGTTCTAGCGGGAGGGCCCTCCTACAATGAGCAGTTCTTC. This translates into CASSLPVLAGGPSYNEQFF. This chain uses TRBV28 with TRBJ2-1, with 12 bases aligning to TRBD2. The ends lost 2 bases at V and 0 bases at J; junction bases unmatched: 8. CDR3 size: 19 residues. CDR1 and CDR2 (germline): MDHEN, SYDVKM.

This clonotype was counted at least ten times. This sequence joins TRBV12-3 or TRBV12-4 and TRBJ1-6; a possible D gene is TRBD1 (5 bases). The CDR3 has 12 residues. V was cut by 7 bases and J by 10 bases, with 11 bases left in between. For the CDR3, the DNA is TGTGCCAGCACCCGCTGGGGGTCACCCCTCCACTTT. It is translated as CASTRWGSPLHF.

Only a few counts were recorded for this clonotype. V gene TRBV4-1 combines with J gene TRBJ1-2; D is possibly TRBD1 (5 bases). This CDR3 has 14 amino acids. Per the germline V gene, CDR1 is MGHRA and CDR2 is YSYEKL. V gave up 2 bases and J gave up 6 bases, with 13 bases separating them. In DNA form, the CDR3 reads TGCGCCAGCAGCCAACGGGACGGGGGGAATGGCTACACCTTC. Translated, it gives CASSQRDGGNGYTF.

This clonotype was picked up a small number of times. This chain links TRBV19 with TRBJ2-7; D remains ambiguous. The CDR3 has 12 residues. Trimming cost V 0 bases and J 6 bases, with 6 bases left between them. Germline CDR1 reads LNHDA; CDR2 reads SQIVND (reference sequence). The CDR3 protein is CASSIENFEQYV. The DNA of the CDR3 is TGTGCCAGTAGTATAGAGAATTTCGAGCAGTACGTC.

This clonotype was found a few times. V gene TRBV6-5 combines with J gene TRBJ1-5; the match to TRBD1 covers 9 bases. The CDR3 is made up of 19 amino acids. J lost 2 bases, V lost 0 bases, and 11 bases had no gene match. Germline loops: CDR1 MNHEY, CDR2 SVGAGI. The CDR3 DNA reads TGTGCCAGCAGTTACTCACCGGGACAGGGTGTTTATGGCAATCAGCCCCAGCATTTT. Translating gives CASSYSPGQGVYGNQPQHF.

This clonotype showed up just a few times. The V and J genes are TRBV12-3 or TRBV12-4 and TRBJ2-7; a weak D match, TRBD2 (6 bases). V lost 5 bases to trimming and J lost 4 bases, with 9 bases between them. This CDR3 has 12 residues. The CDR3, as DNA: TGTGCCAGCAGTCTCCGGGGGTACGAGCAGTACGTC. Translation: CASSLRGYEQYV.

Only a few counts were recorded for this clonotype. The rearrangement joins TRBV30 to TRBJ1-6, with 7 bases aligning to TRBD1. Germline-derived CDR1 and CDR2 are GTSNPN and SVGIG (reference sequence). The CDR3 sequence is 16 residues long. With 1 base clipped from V and 5 bases from J, the junction kept 8 bases outside the gene matches. CDR3 residues: CAWSGNRGFNNSPLHF. The CDR3 DNA follows: TGTGCCTGGAGTGGTAACAGGGGATTTAATAATTCACCCCTCCACTTT. The full variable domain, completed using reference TRBV30 and TRBJ1-6, is SQTIHQWPATLVQPVGSPLSLECTVEGTSNPNLYWYRQAAGRGLQLLFYSVGIGQISSEVPQNLSASRPQDRQFILSSKKLLLSDSGFYLCAWSGNRGFNNSPLHFGNGTRLTVT.

This clonotype has ten or more counts. This chain connects TRBV6-1 to TRBJ1-1, with D perhaps matching TRBD1 (5 bases). The CDR3 is made up of 14 amino acids. CDR1 is MNHNS and CDR2 is SASEGT in the germline V gene. Trimming took off 8 bases at V and 4 bases at J, with 17 bases between the two ends. CDR3 nucleotide sequence: TGTGCCAGCGTGAGTGGGGGATCGCGCACTGAAGCTTTCTTT. Protein: CASVSGGSRTEAFF.

The chain recombines TRBV28 with TRBJ2-3, with 10 bases matching TRBD2. The DNA end favors TRBJ2-5, so the J call may be wrong. The CDR3 loop spans 14 amino acids. Germline CDR1 is MDHEN and CDR2 is SYDVKM. The CDR3 sequence: CASSPSGRIETQYF. The CDR3 nucleotides read TGTGCCAGCAGCCCTAGCGGGAGAATAGAGACCCAGTACTTC.

The CDR3 DNA reads as TGTGCCAGCAGCGTAGGGACAGGGATCGGGATCTACAATGAGCAGTTCTTC. Translating gives CASSVGTGIGIYNEQFF. V usage is TRBV9 and J usage is TRBJ2-1, with TRBD1 matching over 8 bases. The CDR3 has 17 amino acids. The germline CDR1 and CDR2 sequences are SGDLS and YYNGEE. Losses at the gene ends were 0 bases for V and 3 bases for J; bases not matched to a gene: 8.

This clonotype was counted at least ten times. The V call is TRBV12-3 or TRBV12-4, the J call TRBJ1-2; unclear D gene. V was shortened by 7 bases and J by 6 bases, with 15 bases between the two germline ends. This CDR3 spans 13 amino acids. The CDR3 nucleotides read TGTGCCAGCATGACGGGATATAAGGATGGCTACACCTTC. Encoded protein: CASMTGYKDGYTF.

The table lists this clonotype with many counts. This chain joins TRBV6-5 and TRBJ2-1, with 8 bases identical to TRBD2. With 6 bases clipped from V and 7 bases from J, the junction kept 11 bases outside the gene matches. The germline CDR1 and CDR2 sequences are MNHEY and SVGAGI. The CDR3 is 15 amino acids. CDR3 region: CASSNSGGPGNEQFF. CDR3 bases: TGTGCCAGCAGCAACTCGGGGGGGCCTGGGAATGAGCAGTTCTTC.

This clonotype appeared many times. The genes are TRBV7-2 and TRBJ1-5; TRBD1 is a possible D gene (5 bases). Germline CDR1 reads SGHTA; CDR2 reads FQGNSA. Between the trimmed V and J ends, which lost 2 bases and 3 bases, there was a span of 8 bases. CDR3 length: 14 amino acids. CDR3 sequence reads: CASSLSGTNQPQHF. For the CDR3, the DNA is TGTGCCAGCAGCTTATCAGGGACCAATCAGCCCCAGCATTTT.

This clonotype was picked up a small number of times. A much larger clone lies a single base off, so this may be a read error. This sequence joins TRBV7-9 and TRBJ2-7; D tentatively reads TRBD1 or TRBD2 (5 bases each). V was trimmed by 5 bases and J by 5 bases, leaving 16 bases between them. Germline assignment: CDR1 SEHNR and CDR2 FQNEAQ (reference sequence). This CDR3 contains 14 residues. CDR3 residues: CASSLVGEFNEQYF. The CDR3 bases are TGTGCCAGCAGCCTCGTGGGGGAGTTTAACGAGCAGTACTTC.

The rearrangement uses TRBV6-5 and TRBJ1-2, with D possibly TRBD1 on 6 matching bases. Germline assignment: CDR1 MNHEY and CDR2 SVGAGI. The CDR3 covers 14 residues. The V end lost 2 bases, the J end lost 8 bases, and 15 bases lay between the germline ends. The CDR3 here is CASSYPDRVGGYTF. The CDR3 region has the DNA TGTGCCAGCAGTTACCCGGACAGAGTGGGCGGCTACACCTTC.

This clonotype was detected many times. CDR3 sequence reads: CASSLAQGGNTQYF. The CDR3 bases are TGCGCCAGCAGCCTCGCTCAGGGGGGAAATACGCAGTATTTT. The J gene is TRBJ2-3, the V gene TRBV4-1; D may be TRBD1 (7 bases). The CDR3 is 14 amino acids. From germline, CDR1 is MGHRA and CDR2 YSYEKL. V shed 4 bases and J shed 7 bases, with 15 bases lying between them.